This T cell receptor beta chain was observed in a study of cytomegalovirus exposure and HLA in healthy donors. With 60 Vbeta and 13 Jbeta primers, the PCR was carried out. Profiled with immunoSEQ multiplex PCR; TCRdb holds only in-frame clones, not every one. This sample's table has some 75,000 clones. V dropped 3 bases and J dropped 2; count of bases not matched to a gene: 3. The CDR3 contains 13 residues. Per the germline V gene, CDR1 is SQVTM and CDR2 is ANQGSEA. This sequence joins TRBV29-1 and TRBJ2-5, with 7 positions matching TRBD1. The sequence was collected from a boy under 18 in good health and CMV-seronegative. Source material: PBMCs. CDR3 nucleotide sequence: TGCAGCGTTGAGAGGGACAGACAAGAGACCCAGTACTTC. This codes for CSVERDRQETQYF.